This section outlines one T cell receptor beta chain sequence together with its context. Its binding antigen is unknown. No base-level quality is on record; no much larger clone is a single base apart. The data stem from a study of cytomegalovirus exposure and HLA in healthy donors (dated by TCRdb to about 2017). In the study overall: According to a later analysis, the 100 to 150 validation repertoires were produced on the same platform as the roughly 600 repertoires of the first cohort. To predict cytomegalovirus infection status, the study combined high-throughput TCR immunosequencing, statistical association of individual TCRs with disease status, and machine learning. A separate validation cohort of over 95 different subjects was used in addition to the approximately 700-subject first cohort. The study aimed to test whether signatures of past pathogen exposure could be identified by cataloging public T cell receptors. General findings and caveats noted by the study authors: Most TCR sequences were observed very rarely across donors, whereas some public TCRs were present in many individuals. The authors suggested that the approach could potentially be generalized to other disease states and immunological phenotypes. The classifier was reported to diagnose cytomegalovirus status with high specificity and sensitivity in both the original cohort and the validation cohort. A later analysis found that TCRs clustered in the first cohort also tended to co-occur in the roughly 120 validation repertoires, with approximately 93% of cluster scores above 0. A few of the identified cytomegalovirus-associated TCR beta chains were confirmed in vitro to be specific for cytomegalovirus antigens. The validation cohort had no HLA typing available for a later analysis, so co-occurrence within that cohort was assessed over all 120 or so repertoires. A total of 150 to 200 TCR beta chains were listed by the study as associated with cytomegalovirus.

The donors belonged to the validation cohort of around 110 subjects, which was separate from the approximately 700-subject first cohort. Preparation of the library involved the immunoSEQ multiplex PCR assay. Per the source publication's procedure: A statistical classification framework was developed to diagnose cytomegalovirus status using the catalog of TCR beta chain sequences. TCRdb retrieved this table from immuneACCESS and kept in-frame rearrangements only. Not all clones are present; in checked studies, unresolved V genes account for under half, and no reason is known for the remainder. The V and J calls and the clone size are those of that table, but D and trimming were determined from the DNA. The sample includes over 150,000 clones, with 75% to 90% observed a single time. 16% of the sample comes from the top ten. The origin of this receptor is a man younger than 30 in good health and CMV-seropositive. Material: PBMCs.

The DNA reads TGCGCCAGCAGCCAAGAAGGGGGCCCGAACACTGAAGCTTTCTTT. The resulting protein is CASSQEGGPNTEAFF. The chain joins TRBV4-1 to TRBJ1-1; 7 nucleotides in the junction match TRBD1. The germline V gene provides CDR1 MGHRA and CDR2 YSYEKL. The cysteine opens and the phenylalanine closes a CDR3 of 15 amino acids. Only the CDR3 portion is preserved as DNA: 45 bases, with reading frame beginning at the first base. Unmatched junction bases come to 2, with V trimmed by 0 bases and J by 1 base.